This T cell receptor (beta chain) was sequenced in a study of T cells after yellow fever vaccination. This clonotype has only a few counts. TCRdb recomputed calls from the 5' RACE reads with MiXCR, one row per CDR3 protein. The profile shows some 340,000 distinct CDR3 sequences, roughly 3.9% of them singletons. This clonotype was sampled from a man aged 18 to 29 who received the YFV17D yellow fever vaccine. The sample here was PBMCs, taken 5 days after the yellow fever booster vaccination.

The CDR3 coding sequence is TGTGCCAGCAGCCCGATCCCCCGGGAGACCCAGTACTTC. Its protein product is CASSPIPRETQYF. V gene TRBV7-9 combines with J gene TRBJ2-5; D unclear. The germline V gene encodes CDR1 SEHNR and CDR2 FQNEAQ (reference sequence). This CDR3 has 13 residues. The V end lost 5 bases, the J end lost 5 bases, and 12 bases lay between the germline ends. The full variable domain, its missing parts supplied by reference TRBV7-9 and TRBJ2-5, is DTGVSQNPRHKITKRGQNVTFRCDPISEHNRLYWYRQTLGQGPEFLTYFQNEAQLEKSRLLSDRFSAERPKGSFSTLEIQRTEQGDSAMYLCASSPIPRETQYFGPGTRLLVL.